These 21 T cell receptor beta chains share one sample of origin, sequenced in a study of tumor-infiltrating lymphocytes in primary liver carcinoma. TCR beta cDNA came from about 500 ng total RNA, primed with a constant-region primer. What produced the TCR beta libraries was three nested multiplex PCR rounds using slightly modified ARM-PCR. Rounds one and two of PCR, each of around 11 cycles, were primed with TRBV1-TRBV30 forward primers and a C-beta reverse primer. MiXCR, run by TCRdb on the multiplex PCR reads, gives a single entry per CDR3 protein. Among 300,000 to 350,000 distinct CDR3 sequences, roughly three fifths were seen once, and the ten largest hold around 15%. Alongside blood RNA obtained from unsorted whole blood, germline DNA was also extracted. The source material was peripheral blood. All receptors derive from a woman aged 25 to 39 with primary liver carcinoma and hepatitis B virus infection.

CDR3 amino acids: CASSLPTGGLEAFF. CDR3 in DNA: TGTGCCAGCAGCTTACCAACGGGCGGACTTGAAGCTTTCTTT. The chain carries TRBV5-8 and TRBJ1-1; D is unclear. Germline lookup yields CDR1 SGHTS and CDR2 YDEGEE. Trimming removed 2 bases from V and 7 bases from J, with 15 bases in between. The CDR3 is 14 residues long.

Note on this clonotype: One junction end does not reproduce the germline sequence, and a read error may be involved. The rearrangement links TRBV6-6 to TRBJ2-7, with D uncertain. Germline assignment: CDR1 MNHNY and CDR2 SVGAGI (reference sequence). The CDR3 has 12 amino acids. CDR3 in amino acids: CTSSSGWSEQYF. The CDR3 DNA follows: TGTACCAGCAGTTCTGGGTGGAGCGAGCAGTACTTC.

This clonotype was seen ten or more times. This sequence joins TRBV12-3 or TRBV12-4 and TRBJ2-1; D remains ambiguous. This CDR3 has 12 residues. The CDR3: CAWGYSYNEQFF. In DNA form, the CDR3 reads TGTGCTTGGGGTTACTCCTACAATGAGCAGTTCTTC.

Comments on this clonotype: The germline gene is not matched at one end of the junction; a read error may be the cause. V is TRBV11-2 and J is TRBJ2-7; D is possibly TRBD2 (6 bases). CDR3 length: 11 amino acids. The germline CDR1 and CDR2 sequences are SGHAT and FQNNGV. The DNA of the CDR3 is TGTGCCAGCAGCTTTAAGCGGGTGGGCCTCTTC. It encodes CASSFKRVGLF.

This clonotype has at least ten counts. The chain couples TRBV12-3 or TRBV12-4 to TRBJ2-5; no firm D call. Trimming stripped 5 bases from V and 1 base from J, with 14 bases between. CDR3 length: 15 amino acids. The DNA of the CDR3 is TGTGCCAGCAGTCCCACCCCGCTCGCCCAAGAGACCCAGTACTTC. It encodes CASSPTPLAQETQYF.

The gene calls are TRBV18 and TRBJ1-4; maybe TRBD1 (6 bases). The CDR3 contains 19 residues. Trimming pared 0 bases from V and 3 bases from J, leaving 20 bases between. CDR1 and CDR2 (germline): KGHSH, LQKENI. For the CDR3, the DNA is TGTGCCAGCTCACCACCGGTCCAGGGGCGCCGCGTGGCTAATGAAAAACTGTTTTTT. It is translated as CASSPPVQGRRVANEKLFF.

In this sample, this clonotype turned up a few times. The CDR3 is CASSLGTPNTGELFF. The CDR3 DNA follows: TGTGCCAGCAGCCTAGGGACTCCTAACACCGGGGAGCTGTTTTTT. V is TRBV12-3 or TRBV12-4 and J is TRBJ2-2; possible D gene TRBD2, 6 bases. Trimming removed 6 bases at V and 2 bases at J, with 13 bases between. The CDR3 extends over 15 amino acids.

The chain combines TRBV4-3 with TRBJ2-1; unclear D gene. The germline V and J ends were trimmed by 0 bases and 7 bases, with 19 bases remaining between them. Germline lookup yields CDR1 LGHNA and CDR2 YSLEER. The CDR3 extends over 17 amino acids. DNA for the CDR3: TGCGCCAGCAGCCAAGATCTTCGTACCCGAGGCCGAAATGAGCAGTTCTTC. Translated: CASSQDLRTRGRNEQFF.

A few counts support this clonotype. V gene TRBV14 combines with J gene TRBJ2-2; 9 bases are shared with TRBD2. Germline CDR1 SGHDN, CDR2 FVKESK. V trimming: 2 bases; J trimming: 7 bases; junction bases outside the gene matches: 5. CDR3 length equals 15 residues. Here the CDR3 DNA reads TGTGCCAGCAGCCAATTAGCGGGAGTTGGCGGGGAGCTGTTTTTT. It specifies CASSQLAGVGGELFF.

Turning to this clonotype: The final CDR3 position lacks the conserved phenylalanine or tryptophan, pointing to a likely read error. The chain carries TRBV11-2 and TRBJ2-1; 10 bases align to TRBD2. Germline CDR1 SGHAT, CDR2 FQNNGV. This CDR3 has 14 amino acids. The CDR3 spells CARSLAGGYNEQFI. Here the CDR3 DNA reads TGTGCCAGGAGCTTAGCGGGAGGATACAATGAGCAGTTCATC.

The V call is TRBV7-9, the J call TRBJ2-1; TRBD2 agrees at 11 bases. Trimming cost V 8 bases and J 3 bases; bases outside gene matches: 18. The germline CDR1 and CDR2 sequences are SEHNR and FQNEAQ (reference sequence). The CDR3 loop spans 19 amino acids. The CDR3 DNA reads as TGTGCCAGCTTCGTGACAGGGGGACTAGCGGAAACCTTCTACAATGAGCAGTTCTTC. Translating gives CASFVTGGLAETFYNEQFF.

This clonotype came up once. One junction end disagrees with the germline gene, perhaps due to a read error. The chain joins TRBV10-2 to TRBJ2-7; D may match TRBD1 or TRBD2 (5 bases each). CDR1 and CDR2 from the germline V gene are WSHSY and SAAADI. The CDR3 runs 14 residues. The CDR3 here is CASSSTGASDEQYF. CDR3 in DNA: TGCGCCAGCAGCTCTACCGGGGCCTCCGACGAGCAGTACTTC.

V usage is TRBV4-1 and J usage is TRBJ2-5; a weak D match, TRBD1 (6 bases). Trimming left V 0 bases short and J 9 bases short, with 17 bases between. Looked up from germline, CDR1 is MGHRA and CDR2 is YSYEKL. This CDR3 region has 15 residues. The CDR3 reads CASSQERDMGKAQYF. DNA for the CDR3: TGCGCCAGCAGCCAAGAACGGGACATGGGAAAGGCCCAGTACTTC.

In its sample, this clonotype was seen a few times. This CDR3 is CASSRTSGRASGTDTQYF. The CDR3 DNA sequence: TGTGCCAGCAGTAGGACTAGCGGGAGGGCGTCGGGCACAGATACGCAGTATTTT. V and J are TRBV6-2 or TRBV6-3 and TRBJ2-3, with TRBD2 identical over 15 bases. The CDR3 sequence is 18 residues long. After removal of 5 bases from V and 1 base from J, the junction contained 7 bases not matched to a gene. Germline assignment: CDR1 MNHEY and CDR2 SVGEGT.

This clonotype was observed once. The rearrangement uses TRBV11-2 and TRBJ2-4; 11 bases match TRBD2. V shed 5 bases and J 12 bases; nucleotides not matched to a gene: 18. CDR1 is SGHAT, CDR2 FQNNGV, per germline. The CDR3 contains 17 residues. CDR3 protein: CASSTSLAGVPLYNQYF. CDR3 nucleotide sequence: TGTGCCAGCAGCACCTCACTAGCGGGAGTCCCCTTGTACAATCAGTACTTC.

The gene calls are TRBV7-9 and TRBJ2-1; 9 nucleotides agree with TRBD2. The V segment lost 5 bases and the J segment 2 bases; nucleotides outside the gene matches: 7. The CDR3 is 16 amino acids. The germline V gene encodes CDR1 SEHNR and CDR2 FQNEAQ (reference sequence). This chain's CDR3 is CASSPREREAYNEQFF. The CDR3 DNA is TGTGCCAGCAGCCCCCGAGAGCGGGAGGCCTACAATGAGCAGTTCTTC.

Points on this clonotype: No conserved phenylalanine or tryptophan is present at the end of the CDR3, so a read error is the likely explanation. This chain connects TRBV30 to TRBJ1-6; possibly TRBD1 for D (6 bases). CDR3 length: 12 residues. V was pared by 3 bases and J by 6 bases, with 6 bases between. Germline lookup yields CDR1 GTSNPN and CDR2 SVGIG (reference sequence). CDR3 nucleotide sequence: TGTGCCTGGAGGGGGGCTAATTCACCCCTCCACTTA. Its protein product is CAWRGANSPLHL.

This clonotype was observed a few times. V gene TRBV7-3 combines with J gene TRBJ2-1; TRBD1 might be the D (6 bases). V shed 3 bases and J shed 0 bases, with 9 bases lying between them. The CDR3 is 15 amino acids. From germline, CDR1 is SGHTA and CDR2 FQGTGA. The chain's CDR3 is CASSLGATSYNEQFF. CDR3 DNA: TGTGCCAGCAGCTTGGGGGCTACCTCCTACAATGAGCAGTTCTTC.

In regard to this clonotype: The junction departs from germline at one end; a sequencing error may be responsible. This rearrangement joins TRBV7-8 to TRBJ1-2, with D uncertain. The CDR3 has 13 amino acids. In germline, CDR1 is SGHVS, CDR2 FQNEAQ. The CDR3 bases are TGTACCAGTGGGGTCGAAAAAAACTATGGCTACACCTTC. Amino acid sequence: CTSGVEKNYGYTF.

The CDR3 loop is CASSRRENTEKQYF. CDR3 sequence (DNA): TGTGCCAGCAGCCGCCGGGAAAACACAGAAAAGCAGTATTTT. The chain couples TRBV7-8 to TRBJ2-3; TRBD2 might be the D (5 bases). The CDR3 consists of 14 residues. Deletions cut 5 bases from V and 11 bases from J, with 20 bases between. Germline lookup yields CDR1 SGHVS and CDR2 FQNEAQ.

This clonotype was counted only a few times. The genes are TRBV25-1 and TRBJ1-2; a possible D gene is TRBD1 (6 bases). CDR1 MGHDK and CDR2 SYGVNS come from the germline V gene. Trimming removed 6 bases at V and 2 bases at J, with 13 bases between. The CDR3 runs 14 residues. CDR3 protein: CASRRGGGNYGYTF. DNA of the CDR3: TGTGCCAGCAGACGAGGGGGAGGGAACTATGGCTACACCTTC.